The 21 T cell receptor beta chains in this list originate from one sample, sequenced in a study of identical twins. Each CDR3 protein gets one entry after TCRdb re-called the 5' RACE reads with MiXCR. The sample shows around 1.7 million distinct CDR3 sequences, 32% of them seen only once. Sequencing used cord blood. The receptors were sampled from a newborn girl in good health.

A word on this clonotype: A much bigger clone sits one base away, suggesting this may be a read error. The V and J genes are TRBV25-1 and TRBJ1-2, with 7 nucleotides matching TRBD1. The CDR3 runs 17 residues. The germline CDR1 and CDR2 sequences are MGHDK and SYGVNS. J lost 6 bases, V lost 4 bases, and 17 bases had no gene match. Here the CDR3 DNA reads TGTGCCAGCAGTGCCCACAGGGGCTCCGTTTCCATCGATGGCTACACCTTC. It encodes CASSAHRGSVSIDGYTF.

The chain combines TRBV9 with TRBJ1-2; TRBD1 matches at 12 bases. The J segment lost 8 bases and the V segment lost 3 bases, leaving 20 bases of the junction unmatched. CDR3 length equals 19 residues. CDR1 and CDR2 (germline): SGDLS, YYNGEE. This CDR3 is CASSADPRLRTGTGGGYTF. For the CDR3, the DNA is TGTGCCAGCAGCGCAGATCCCCGCCTTCGGACCGGGACAGGGGGCGGCTACACCTTC.

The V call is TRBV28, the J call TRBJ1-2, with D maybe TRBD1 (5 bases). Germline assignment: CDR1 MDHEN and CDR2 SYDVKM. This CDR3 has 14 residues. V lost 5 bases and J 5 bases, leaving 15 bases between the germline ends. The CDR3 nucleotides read TGTGCCAGCAGTCGGGGACCCGACGCGTATGGCTACACCTTC. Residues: CASSRGPDAYGYTF.

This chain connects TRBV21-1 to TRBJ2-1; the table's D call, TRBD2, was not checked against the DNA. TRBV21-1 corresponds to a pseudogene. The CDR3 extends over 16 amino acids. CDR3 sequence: CASSAGGGLPYNEQFF. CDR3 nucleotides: TGTGCCAGCAGCGCAGGAGGTGGACTACCCTACAATGAGCAGTTCTTC.

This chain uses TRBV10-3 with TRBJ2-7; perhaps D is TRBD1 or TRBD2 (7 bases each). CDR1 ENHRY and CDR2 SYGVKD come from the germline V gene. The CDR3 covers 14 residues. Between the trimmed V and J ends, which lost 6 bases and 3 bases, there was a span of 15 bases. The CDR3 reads CAISPGGGLYEQYF. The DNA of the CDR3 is TGTGCCATCAGCCCAGGGGGGGGACTCTACGAGCAGTACTTC.

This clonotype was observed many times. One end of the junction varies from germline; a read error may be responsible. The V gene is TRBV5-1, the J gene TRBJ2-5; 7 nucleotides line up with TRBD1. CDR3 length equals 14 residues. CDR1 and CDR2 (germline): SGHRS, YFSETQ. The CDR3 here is CASSSGQLQETQYF. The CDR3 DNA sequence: TGTGCCAGCAGTTCGGGACAGCTCCAAGAGACCCAGTACTTC.

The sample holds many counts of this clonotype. The CDR3 nucleotides read TGTGCCAGCAGTCCGTGGGACAATTCCTACGAGCAGTACTTC. Residues: CASSPWDNSYEQYF. The chain uses TRBV12-3 or TRBV12-4 and TRBJ2-7; possible D gene TRBD1, 6 bases. The CDR3 is 14 amino acids. The germline V and J ends were trimmed by 5 bases and 1 base, with 12 bases remaining between them.

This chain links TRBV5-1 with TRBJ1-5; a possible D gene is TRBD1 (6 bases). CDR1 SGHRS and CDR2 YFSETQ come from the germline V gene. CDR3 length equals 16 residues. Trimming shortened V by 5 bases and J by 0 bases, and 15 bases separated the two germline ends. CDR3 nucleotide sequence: TGCGCCAGCAGTCCTGGGAGGGGGGCTAGCAATCAGCCCCAGCATTTT. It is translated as CASSPGRGASNQPQHF.

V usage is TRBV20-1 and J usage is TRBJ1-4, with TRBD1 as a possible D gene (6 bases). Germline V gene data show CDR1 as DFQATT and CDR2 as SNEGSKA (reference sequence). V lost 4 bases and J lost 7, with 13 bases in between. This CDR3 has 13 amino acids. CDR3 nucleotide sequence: TGCAGTGCTAAGAAACAGGGTTTTGAAAAACTGTTTTTT. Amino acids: CSAKKQGFEKLFF.

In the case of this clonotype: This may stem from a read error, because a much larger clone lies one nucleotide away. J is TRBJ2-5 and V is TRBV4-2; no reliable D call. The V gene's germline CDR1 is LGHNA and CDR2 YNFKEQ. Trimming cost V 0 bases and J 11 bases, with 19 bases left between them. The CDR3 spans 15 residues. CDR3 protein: CASSQEEGASDEQYF. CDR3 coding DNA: TGTGCCAGCAGCCAAGAAGAAGGAGCTTCGGATGAGCAGTACTTC.

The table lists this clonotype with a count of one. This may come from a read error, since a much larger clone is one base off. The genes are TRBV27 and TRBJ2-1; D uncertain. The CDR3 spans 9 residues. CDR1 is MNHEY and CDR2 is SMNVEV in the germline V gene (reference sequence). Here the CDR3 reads CATDNGQFF. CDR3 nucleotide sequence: TGTGCCACCGACAATGGGCAGTTCTTC.

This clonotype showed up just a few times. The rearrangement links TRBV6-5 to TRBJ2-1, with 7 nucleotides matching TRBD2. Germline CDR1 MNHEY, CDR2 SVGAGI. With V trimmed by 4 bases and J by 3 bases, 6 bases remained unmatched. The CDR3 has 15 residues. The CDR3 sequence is CASSWGGPDYNEQFF. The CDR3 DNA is TGTGCCAGCAGTTGGGGGGGACCAGACTACAATGAGCAGTTCTTC.

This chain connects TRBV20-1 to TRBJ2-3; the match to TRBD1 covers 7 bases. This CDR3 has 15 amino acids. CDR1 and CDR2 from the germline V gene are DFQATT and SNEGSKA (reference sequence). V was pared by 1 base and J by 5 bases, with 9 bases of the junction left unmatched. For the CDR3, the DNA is TGCAGTGCTAGAGTGGGACAGAGCTATGGAGATACGCAGTATTTT. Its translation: CSARVGQSYGDTQYF.

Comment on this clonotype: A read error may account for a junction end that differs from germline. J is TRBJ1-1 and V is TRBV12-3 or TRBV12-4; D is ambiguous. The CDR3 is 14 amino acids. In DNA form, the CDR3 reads TGTGGCAGCAGTCCCCGCCAAGCGAACACTGAAGCTTTCTTT. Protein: CGSSPRQANTEAFF.

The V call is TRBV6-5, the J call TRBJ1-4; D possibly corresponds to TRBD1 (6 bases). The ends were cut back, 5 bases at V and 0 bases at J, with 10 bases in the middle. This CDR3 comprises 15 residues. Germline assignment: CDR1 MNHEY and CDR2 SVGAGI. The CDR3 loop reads CASSDDRSTNEKLFF. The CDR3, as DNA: TGTGCCAGCAGTGACGACAGGTCAACTAATGAAAAACTGTTTTTT.

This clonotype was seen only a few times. The CDR3 region is CASSQKQRPNEKLFF. The CDR3 bases are TGTGCCAGCAGTCAAAAACAGAGACCAAATGAAAAACTGTTTTTT. The chain is built from TRBV12-3 or TRBV12-4 and TRBJ1-4; the D is unclear. The CDR3 covers 15 residues. V lost 5 bases to trimming and J lost 5 bases, with 15 bases between them.

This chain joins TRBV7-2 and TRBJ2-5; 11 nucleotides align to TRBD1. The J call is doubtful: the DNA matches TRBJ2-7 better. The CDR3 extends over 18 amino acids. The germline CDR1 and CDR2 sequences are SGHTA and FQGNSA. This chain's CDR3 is CASSQAAGTGGSTYEQYF. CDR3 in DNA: TGTGCCAGCAGCCAAGCCGCCGGGACAGGGGGTTCCACCTACGAGCAGTACTTC.

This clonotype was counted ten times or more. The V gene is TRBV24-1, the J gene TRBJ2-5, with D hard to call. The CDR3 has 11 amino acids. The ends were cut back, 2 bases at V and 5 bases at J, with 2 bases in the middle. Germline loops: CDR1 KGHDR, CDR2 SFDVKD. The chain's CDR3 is CATSDWETQYF. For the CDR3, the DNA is TGTGCCACCAGTGATTGGGAGACCCAGTACTTC.

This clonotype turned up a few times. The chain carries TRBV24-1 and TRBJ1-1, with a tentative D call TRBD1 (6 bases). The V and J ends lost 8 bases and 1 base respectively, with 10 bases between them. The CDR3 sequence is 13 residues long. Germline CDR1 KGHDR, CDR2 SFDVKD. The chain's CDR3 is CATTQQGNTEAFF. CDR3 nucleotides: TGTGCCACCACCCAACAGGGGAACACTGAAGCTTTCTTT.

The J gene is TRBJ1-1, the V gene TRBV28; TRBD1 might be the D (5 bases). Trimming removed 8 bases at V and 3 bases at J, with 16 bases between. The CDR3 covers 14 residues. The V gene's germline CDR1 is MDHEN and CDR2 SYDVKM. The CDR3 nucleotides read TGTGCCAGCCTAGACTATGGGGGGGACACTGAAGCTTTCTTT. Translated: CASLDYGGDTEAFF.

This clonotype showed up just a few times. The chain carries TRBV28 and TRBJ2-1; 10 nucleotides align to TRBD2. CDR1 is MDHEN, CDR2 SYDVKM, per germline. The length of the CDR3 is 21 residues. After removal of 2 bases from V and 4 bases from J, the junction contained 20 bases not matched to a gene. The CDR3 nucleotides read TGTGCCAGCAGTTTACGACCCAAGATGCAGCGGGGACTAGCGCAGTACAATGAGCAGTTCTTC. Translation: CASSLRPKMQRGLAQYNEQFF.